The clone carrying this T cell receptor (beta chain) was found many times. The antigen is not known. The V and J ends lost 1 base and 6 bases respectively, with 16 bases between them. This CDR3 is built from 15 residues. Germline V gene sequence: CDR1 MNHNS, CDR2 SASEGT. This sample was included in a study of neurological immune-mediated disorders. Findings and caveats of the study: No expanded-clone CDR3 amino acid sequence recurred across subjects, suggesting private TCR-beta repertoires.

Time point of the sample: longitudinal time-point 1 (baseline). 2 million PBMCs stored at -80 C were the source of the unsorted libraries. The cDNA was generated by 5'RACE with 10-nucleotide random UMIs. MiXCR, applied by TCRdb to the 5' RACE reads, yields one record per CDR3 protein. The data hold approximately 70,000 distinct CDR3 sequences, with about 10% observed a single time. Sequences were obtained from PBMCs. V is TRBV6-1 and J is TRBJ2-7; no clear D. The sequence was obtained from a man aged 25-45 years in good health. Here the CDR3 DNA reads TGTGCCAGCAGTGAAGTGGCGGCCCCCCTCCGCGAGCAGTACTTC. Its protein is CASSEVAAPLREQYF.